This TCR beta chain was profiled in a study of T cells in tuberculosis. Notes on the study in general: Active tuberculosis alpha repertoires lay closer to GMM-specific TCRs than controls'.

Method: immunoSEQ multiplex PCR; TCRdb's copy keeps in-frame clones and lacks some. The sample yields under 35,000 clones, about 91% seen once. Germline CDR1 reads SGHDT; CDR2 reads YYEEEE. With V trimmed by 0 bases and J by 12 bases, 4 bases remained unmatched. The length of the CDR3 is 14 residues. Note on this clone: The antigen remains undetermined.

As to time point: new active TB diagnosis, blood taken before or within 7 days of starting treatment. The input for sequencing was PBMCs, taken at tuberculosis diagnosis. The genes are TRBV5-6 and TRBJ1-5; 12 positions agree with TRBD1. The TCR was taken from an adult with tuberculosis. Some clones in this sample may be carry-over from other donors' samples. The DNA for the CDR3 is TGTGCCAGCAGCTTGGCGGGACAGGGGGCGAGCCAGCATTTT. Protein sequence: CASSLAGQGASQHF.